This T cell receptor beta chain was found in a study of spatial heterogeneity in lung cancer. CDR1 and CDR2 (germline): SGHRS, YFSETQ. Trimming left V 0 bases short and J 3 bases short, with 7 bases between. This CDR3 has 13 amino acids. TCRdb re-called the 5' RACE reads with MiXCR, one entry per CDR3 protein. The repertoire holds about 2,700 distinct CDR3 sequences, with approximately 17% as singletons. Time point: sample taken at primary tumor resection. Sequencing was performed on whole RNA extracted from tumor and nontumor lung tissue, or from frozen PBMC, and the material was left unsorted. General observations from the study: Mutation counts in tumors were tracked by counts of expanded intratumoral alpha and beta TCRs. Approximate estimated coverage of tumor T cells amounted to approximately 7.6% for alpha and 11% to 15% for beta chains.

Worth noting for this clonotype: Its target is unknown. For a library built for alpha chains, this beta chain is a stray read; little rests on its size.

The V and J genes are TRBV5-1 and TRBJ2-7, with D tentatively TRBD1 (6 bases). The clonotype comes from a male donor with early-stage non-small cell lung cancer. The sequences come from lung tumor tissue, collected at surgery. CDR3 in DNA: TGCGCCAGCAGCTTGGAACAGGGCTACGAGCAGTACTTC. Encoded protein: CASSLEQGYEQYF.